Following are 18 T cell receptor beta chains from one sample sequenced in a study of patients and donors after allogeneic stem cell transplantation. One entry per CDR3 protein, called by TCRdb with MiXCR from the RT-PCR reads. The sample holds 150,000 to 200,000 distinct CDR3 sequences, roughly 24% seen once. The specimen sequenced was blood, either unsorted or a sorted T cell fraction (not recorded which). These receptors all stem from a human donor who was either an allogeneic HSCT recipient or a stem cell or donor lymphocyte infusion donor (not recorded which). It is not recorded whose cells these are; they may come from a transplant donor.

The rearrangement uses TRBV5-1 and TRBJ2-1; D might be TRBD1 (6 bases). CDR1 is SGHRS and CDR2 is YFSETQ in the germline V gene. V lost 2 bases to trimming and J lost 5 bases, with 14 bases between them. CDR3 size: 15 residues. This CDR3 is CASSFADRLHNEQFF. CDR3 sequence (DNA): TGCGCCAGCAGCTTCGCGGACAGACTACACAATGAGCAGTTCTTC.

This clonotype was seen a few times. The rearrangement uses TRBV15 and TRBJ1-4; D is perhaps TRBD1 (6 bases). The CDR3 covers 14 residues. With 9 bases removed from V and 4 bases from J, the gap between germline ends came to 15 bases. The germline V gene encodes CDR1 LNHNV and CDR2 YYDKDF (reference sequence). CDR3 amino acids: CATDKDRFNEKLFF. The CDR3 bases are TGTGCCACAGATAAGGACAGATTTAATGAAAAACTGTTTTTT.

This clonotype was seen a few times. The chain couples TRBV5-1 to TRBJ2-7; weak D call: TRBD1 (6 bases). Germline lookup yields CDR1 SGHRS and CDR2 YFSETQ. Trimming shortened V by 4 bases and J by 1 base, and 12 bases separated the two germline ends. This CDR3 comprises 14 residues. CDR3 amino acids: CASSVVQGSYEQYF. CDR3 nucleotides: TGCGCCAGCAGCGTTGTGCAGGGGTCCTACGAGCAGTACTTC.

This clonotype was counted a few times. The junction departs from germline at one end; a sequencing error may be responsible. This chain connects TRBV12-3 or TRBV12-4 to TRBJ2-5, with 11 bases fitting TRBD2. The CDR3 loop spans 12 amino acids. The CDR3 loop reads CASSPGTSGTNF. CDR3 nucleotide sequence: TGTGCCAGCAGTCCAGGGACTAGCGGCACCAACTTC.

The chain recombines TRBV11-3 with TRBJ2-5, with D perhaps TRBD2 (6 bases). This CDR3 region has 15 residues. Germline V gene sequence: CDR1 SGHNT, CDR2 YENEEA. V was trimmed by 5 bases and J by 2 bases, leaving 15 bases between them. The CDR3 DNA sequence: TGTGCCAGCAGCCCCAAACGGGGGAGTCAAGAGACCCAGTACTTC. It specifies CASSPKRGSQETQYF.

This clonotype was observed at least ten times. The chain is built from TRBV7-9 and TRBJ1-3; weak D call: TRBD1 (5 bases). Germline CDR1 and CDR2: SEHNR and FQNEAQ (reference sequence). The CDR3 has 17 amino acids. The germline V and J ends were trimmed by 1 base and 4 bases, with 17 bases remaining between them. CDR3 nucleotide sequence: TGTGCCAGCAGCTTAGAAGTTGACAGTTTGGACGGAAACACCATATATTTT. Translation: CASSLEVDSLDGNTIYF.

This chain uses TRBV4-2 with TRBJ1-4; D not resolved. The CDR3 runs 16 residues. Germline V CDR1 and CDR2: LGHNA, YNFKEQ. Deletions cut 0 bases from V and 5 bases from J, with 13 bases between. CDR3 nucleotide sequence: TGTGCCAGCAGCCAAGATAGAGACGACTCGAATGAAAAACTGTTTTTT. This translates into CASSQDRDDSNEKLFF.

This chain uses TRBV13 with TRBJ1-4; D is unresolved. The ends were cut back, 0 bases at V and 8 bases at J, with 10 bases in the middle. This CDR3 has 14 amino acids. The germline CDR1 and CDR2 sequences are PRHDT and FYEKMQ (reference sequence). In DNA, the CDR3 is TGTGCCAGCAGCTTAGGTGGTAAAACGGAAAAACTGTTTTTT. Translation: CASSLGGKTEKLFF.

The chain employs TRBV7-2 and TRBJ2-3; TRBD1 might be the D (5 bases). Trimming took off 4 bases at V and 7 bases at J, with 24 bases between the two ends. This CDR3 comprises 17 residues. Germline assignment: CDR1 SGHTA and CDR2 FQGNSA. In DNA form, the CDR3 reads TGTGCCAGCAGCTCACCCGTGGGGCGAAGAGTCGATCATACGCAGTATTTT. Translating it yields CASSSPVGRRVDHTQYF.

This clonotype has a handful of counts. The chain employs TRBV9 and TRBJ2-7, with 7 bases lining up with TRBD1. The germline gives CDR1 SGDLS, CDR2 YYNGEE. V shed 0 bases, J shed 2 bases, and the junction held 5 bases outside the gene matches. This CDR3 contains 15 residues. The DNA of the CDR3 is TGTGCCAGCAGCGTAGCGACAGGGATCACCTACGAGCAGTACTTC. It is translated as CASSVATGITYEQYF. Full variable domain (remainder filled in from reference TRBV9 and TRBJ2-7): DSGVTQTPKHLITATGQRVTLRCSPRSGDLSVYWYQQSLDQGLQFLIQYYNGEERAKGNILERFSAQQFPDLHSELNLSSLELGDSALYFCASSVATGITYEQYFGPGTRLTVT.

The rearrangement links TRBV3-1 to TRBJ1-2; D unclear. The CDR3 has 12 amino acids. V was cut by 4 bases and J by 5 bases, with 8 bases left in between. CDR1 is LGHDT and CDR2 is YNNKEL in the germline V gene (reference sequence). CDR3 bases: TGTGCCAGCAGCCGTGAGAGATATGGCTACACCTTC. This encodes CASSRERYGYTF.

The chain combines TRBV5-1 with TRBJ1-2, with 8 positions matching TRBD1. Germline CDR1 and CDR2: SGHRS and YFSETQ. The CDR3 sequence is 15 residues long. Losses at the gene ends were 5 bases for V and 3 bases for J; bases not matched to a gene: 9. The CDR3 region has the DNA TGCGCCAGCAGTTTAAGGCAGGGGGCGGACTATGGCTACACCTTC. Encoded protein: CASSLRQGADYGYTF.

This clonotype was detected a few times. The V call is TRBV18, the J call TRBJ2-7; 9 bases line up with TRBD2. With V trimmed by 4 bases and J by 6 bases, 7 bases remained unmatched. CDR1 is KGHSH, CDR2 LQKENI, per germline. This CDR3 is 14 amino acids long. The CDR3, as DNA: TGTGCCAGCTCACGAGGCGGGGGGGCGTCCGAGCAGTACTTC. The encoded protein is CASSRGGGASEQYF.

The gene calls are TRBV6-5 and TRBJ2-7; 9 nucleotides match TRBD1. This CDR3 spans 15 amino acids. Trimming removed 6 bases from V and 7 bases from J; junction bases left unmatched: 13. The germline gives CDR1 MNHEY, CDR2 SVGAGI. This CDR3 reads CASRFGDRVFGEQYF. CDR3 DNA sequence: TGTGCCAGCAGATTCGGGGACAGGGTTTTCGGAGAGCAGTACTTC.

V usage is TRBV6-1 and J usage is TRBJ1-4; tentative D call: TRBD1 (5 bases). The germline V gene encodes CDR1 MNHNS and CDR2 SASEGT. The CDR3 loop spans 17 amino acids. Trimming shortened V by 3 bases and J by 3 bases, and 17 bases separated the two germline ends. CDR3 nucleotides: TGTGCCAGCAGTGAGAGTTGGGGGGTCAGTGCTAATGAAAAACTGTTTTTT. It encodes CASSESWGVSANEKLFF.

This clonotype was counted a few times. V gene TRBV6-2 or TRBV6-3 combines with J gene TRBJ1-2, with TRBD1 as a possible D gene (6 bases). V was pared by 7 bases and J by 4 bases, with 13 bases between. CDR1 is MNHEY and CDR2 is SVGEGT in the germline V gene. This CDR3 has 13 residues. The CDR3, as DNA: TGTGCCAGCAATCCAGGGGAGAGCTATGGCTACACCTTC. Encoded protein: CASNPGESYGYTF.

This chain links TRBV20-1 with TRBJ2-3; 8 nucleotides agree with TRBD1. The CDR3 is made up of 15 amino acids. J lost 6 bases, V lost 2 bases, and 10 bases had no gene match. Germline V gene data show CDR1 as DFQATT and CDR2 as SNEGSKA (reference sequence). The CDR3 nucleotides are TGCAGTGCTAGAACAGGGGGGCGGGAACCCGATACGCAGTATTTT. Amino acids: CSARTGGREPDTQYF.

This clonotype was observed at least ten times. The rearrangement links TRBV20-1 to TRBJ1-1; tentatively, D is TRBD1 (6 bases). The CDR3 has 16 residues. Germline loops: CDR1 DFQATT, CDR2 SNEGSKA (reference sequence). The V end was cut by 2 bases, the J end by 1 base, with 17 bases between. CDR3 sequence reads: CSARRARGSQNTEAFF. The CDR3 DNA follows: TGCAGTGCTAGAAGGGCCAGGGGTTCTCAGAACACTGAAGCTTTCTTT.